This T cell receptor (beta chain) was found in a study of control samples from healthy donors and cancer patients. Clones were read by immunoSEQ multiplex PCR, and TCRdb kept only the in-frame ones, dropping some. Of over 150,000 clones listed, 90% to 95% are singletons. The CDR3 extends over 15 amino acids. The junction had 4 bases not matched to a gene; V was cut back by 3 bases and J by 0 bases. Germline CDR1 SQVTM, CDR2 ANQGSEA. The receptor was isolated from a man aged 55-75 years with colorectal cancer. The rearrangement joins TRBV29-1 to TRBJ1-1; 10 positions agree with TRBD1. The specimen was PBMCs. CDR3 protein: CSVDVTGGLNTEAFF. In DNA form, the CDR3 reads TGCAGCGTTGATGTGACAGGGGGCTTGAACACTGAAGCTTTCTTT. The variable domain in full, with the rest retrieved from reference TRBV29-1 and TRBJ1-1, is SAVISQKPSRDICQRGTSLTIQCQVDSQVTMMFWYRQQPGQSLTLIATANQGSEATYESGFVIDKFPISRPNLTFSTLTVSNMSPEDSSIYLCSVDVTGGLNTEAFFGQGTRLTVV.